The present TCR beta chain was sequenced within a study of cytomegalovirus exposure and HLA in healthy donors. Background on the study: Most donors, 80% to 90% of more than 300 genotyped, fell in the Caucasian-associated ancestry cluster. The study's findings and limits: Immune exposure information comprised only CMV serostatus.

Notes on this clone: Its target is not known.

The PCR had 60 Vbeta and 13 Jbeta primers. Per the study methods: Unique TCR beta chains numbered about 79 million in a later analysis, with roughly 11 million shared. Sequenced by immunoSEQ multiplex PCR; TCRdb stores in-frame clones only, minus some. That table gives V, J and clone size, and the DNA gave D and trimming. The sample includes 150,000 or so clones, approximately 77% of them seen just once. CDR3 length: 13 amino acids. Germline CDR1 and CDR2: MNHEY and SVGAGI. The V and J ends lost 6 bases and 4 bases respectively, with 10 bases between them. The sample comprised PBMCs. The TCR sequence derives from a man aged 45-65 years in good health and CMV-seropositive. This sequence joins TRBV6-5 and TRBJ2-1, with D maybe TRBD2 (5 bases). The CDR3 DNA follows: TGTGCCAGCAGCCGGACTGATTACAATGAGCAGTTCTTC. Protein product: CASSRTDYNEQFF.